The 2 T cell receptor beta chains below were found in one sample sequenced in a study of blood T cells in healthy people across ages. Then a second PCR, running about 6 to 11 cycles, was carried out with a sample-barcoded 5' primer and a J-beta primer mix. Using its own MiXCR run on the 5' RACE reads, TCRdb lists one record per CDR3 protein. Seen here are roughly 2 million distinct CDR3 sequences, around half observed once, and the top ten hold 2.1%. Input material: blood. The receptor set was obtained from a woman aged 40 to 55 in good health.

In this sample, this clonotype turned up a few times. The chain carries TRBV4-3 and TRBJ2-1, with 9 bases that match TRBD2. With V trimmed by 4 bases and J by 5 bases, 9 bases remained unmatched. The CDR3 length is 16 residues. Germline CDR1 LGHNA, CDR2 YSLEER. CDR3 residues: CASSLLSGGPNNEQFF. The CDR3 DNA reads as TGCGCCAGCAGCCTCCTTAGCGGGGGACCCAACAATGAGCAGTTCTTC.

The chain joins TRBV9 to TRBJ2-5; D is perhaps TRBD2 (6 bases). Trimming stripped 0 bases from V and 7 bases from J, with 19 bases between. Germline CDR1 reads SGDLS; CDR2 reads YYNGEE. This CDR3 comprises 16 residues. The CDR3 bases are TGTGCCAGCAGCGTAGCTACTAGCCTAGAAGAAGGGACCCAGTACTTC. Its translation: CASSVATSLEEGTQYF.